This TCR beta chain derives from a study of cytomegalovirus exposure and HLA in healthy donors. Donors had nominal health at sampling but likely had unrecorded immune exposures. Researchers ran the PCR with 60 Vbeta and 13 Jbeta primers. Data came from immunoSEQ multiplex PCR; TCRdb stores just in-frame clones and leaves some out. The sample shows 98,000 or so clones, approximately 80% of them seen only once. General study findings and limits: Reportedly, TCR beta sequences accurately predicted HLA-A and HLA-B alleles in most subjects. TCR beta V segments were, for the most part, productive about 87% or about 30% of the time in an earlier analysis. Whilst most TCR sequences proved rare, a subset of public TCRs occurred across many donors.

A word on this clone: The antigen remains unidentified. One end of the junction is discordant with germline, which a read error may explain.

The CDR3 is 15 residues long. Per the germline V gene, CDR1 is SEHNR and CDR2 is FQNEAQ (reference sequence). This clonotype was obtained from a female donor in good health and CMV-seronegative. This chain links TRBV7-9 with TRBJ1-1, with 8 bases that match TRBD1. The sequenced sample was PBMCs. The CDR3 DNA sequence: TGTTCCAGCAGCTTCGGACAGGGTGTGAACACTGAAGCTTTCTTT. It is translated as CSSSFGQGVNTEAFF.